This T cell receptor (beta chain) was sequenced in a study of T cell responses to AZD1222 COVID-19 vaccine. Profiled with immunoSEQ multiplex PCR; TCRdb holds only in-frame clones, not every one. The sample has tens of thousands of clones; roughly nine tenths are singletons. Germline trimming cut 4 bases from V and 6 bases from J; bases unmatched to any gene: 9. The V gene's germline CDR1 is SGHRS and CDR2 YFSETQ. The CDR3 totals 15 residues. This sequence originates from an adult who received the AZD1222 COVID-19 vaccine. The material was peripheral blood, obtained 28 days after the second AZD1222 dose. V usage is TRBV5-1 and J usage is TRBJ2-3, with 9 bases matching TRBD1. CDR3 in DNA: TGCGCCAGCAGCCCTCCGGGACAGGGAATTGATACGCAGTATTTT. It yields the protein CASSPPGQGIDTQYF.